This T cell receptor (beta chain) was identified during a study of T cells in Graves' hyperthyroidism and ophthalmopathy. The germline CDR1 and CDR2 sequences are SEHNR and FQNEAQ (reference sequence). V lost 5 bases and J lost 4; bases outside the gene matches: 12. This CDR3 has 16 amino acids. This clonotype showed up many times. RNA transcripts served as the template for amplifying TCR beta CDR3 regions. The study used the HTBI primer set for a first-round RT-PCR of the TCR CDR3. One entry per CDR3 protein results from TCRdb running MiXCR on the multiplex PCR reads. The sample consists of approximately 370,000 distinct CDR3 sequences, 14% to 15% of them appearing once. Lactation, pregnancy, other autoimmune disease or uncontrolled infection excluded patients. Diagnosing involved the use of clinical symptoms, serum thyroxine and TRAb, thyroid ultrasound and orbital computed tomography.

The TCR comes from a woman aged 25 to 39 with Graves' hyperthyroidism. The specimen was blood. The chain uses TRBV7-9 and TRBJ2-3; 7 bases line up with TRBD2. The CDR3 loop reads CASSPRAGAYPDTQYF. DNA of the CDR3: TGTGCCAGCAGCCCCCGGGCGGGAGCATATCCAGATACGCAGTATTTT.